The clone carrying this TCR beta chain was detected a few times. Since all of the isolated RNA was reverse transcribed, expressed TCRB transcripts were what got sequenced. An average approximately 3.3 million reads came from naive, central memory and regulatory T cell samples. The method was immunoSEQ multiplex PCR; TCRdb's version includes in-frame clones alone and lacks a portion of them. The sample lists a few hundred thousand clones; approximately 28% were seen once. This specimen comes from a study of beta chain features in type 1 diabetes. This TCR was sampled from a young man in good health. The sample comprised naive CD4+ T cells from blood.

CDR3 loop: CASSLESGTGAKGEQFF. The CDR3 DNA sequence: TGCGCCAGCAGCCTGGAATCCGGGACAGGGGCAAAGGGTGAGCAGTTCTTC. The chain employs TRBV5-1 and TRBJ2-1; 10 bases fit TRBD1. The CDR3 is 17 residues long. Trimming took 4 bases from V and 9 from J; bases not matched to a gene: 16. Germline V lookup: CDR1 SGHRS, CDR2 YFSETQ.